These 20 T cell receptor beta chains came from one sample sequenced in a study of blood T cell repertoires in COVID-19. The assay was immunoSEQ multiplex PCR, and TCRdb's table has in-frame clones only and misses some. Of fewer than 200,000 clones listed, about four fifths are singletons. The sample comprised PBMCs or T cells enriched from blood (not recorded which). The source of these receptors is a woman in her forties or fifties in a cohort exposed to, infected with or recovered from COVID-19 (not recorded which).

The V gene is TRBV9, the J gene TRBJ2-3; 7 bases line up with TRBD1. V shed 1 base, J shed 6 bases, and the junction held 5 bases outside the gene matches. CDR1 and CDR2 from the germline V gene are SGDLS and YYNGEE. The CDR3 runs 14 residues. The CDR3 region has the DNA TGTGCCAGCAGCGTAATGTCAGGGGGTGATACGCAGTATTTT. It encodes CASSVMSGGDTQYF.

The chain has TRBV2 and TRBJ2-2, with TRBD2 matching 15 bases. This CDR3 region has 15 residues. V was pared by 7 bases and J by 6 bases, with 3 bases of the junction left unmatched. Germline lookup yields CDR1 SNHLY and CDR2 FYNNEI. CDR3: CASTGLAGGPGELFF. The CDR3 bases are TGTGCCAGCACCGGACTAGCGGGAGGGCCCGGGGAGCTGTTTTTT.

Only a few counts were recorded for this clone. The chain links TRBV3-1 (or the pseudogene TRBV3-2) to TRBJ2-2; the D is unclear. CDR1 LGHDT and CDR2 YNNKEL come from the germline V gene (reference sequence). The V end lost 2 bases, the J end lost 5 bases, and 9 bases lay between the germline ends. This CDR3 has 14 residues. CDR3 protein: CASSQSGFTGELFF. The CDR3 DNA reads as TGTGCCAGCAGCCAATCAGGATTTACCGGGGAGCTGTTTTTT.

The chain uses TRBV28 and TRBJ1-2; 7 bases are a match to TRBD1. The CDR3 length is 17 residues. The J segment lost 1 base and the V segment lost 3 bases, leaving 11 bases of the junction unmatched. Germline-derived CDR1 and CDR2 are MDHEN and SYDVKM. The DNA for the CDR3 is TGTGCCAGCAGTTTGGGACAGCCTACTCTCCTTAACTATGGCTACACCTTC. As protein: CASSLGQPTLLNYGYTF.

The chain recombines TRBV10-3 with TRBJ2-3; D call uncertain. Germline-derived CDR1 and CDR2 are ENHRY and SYGVKD. The CDR3 is 15 amino acids. Trimming took off 4 bases at V and 2 bases at J, with 13 bases between the two ends. CDR3 bases: TGTGCCATCAGTGCAACTTCCGATCCCACAGATACGCAGTATTTT. It is translated as CAISATSDPTDTQYF.

The chain links TRBV7-8 to TRBJ2-5; weak D call: TRBD1 (5 bases). Germline V gene sequence: CDR1 SGHVS, CDR2 FQNEAQ. The CDR3 consists of 13 residues. The germline V and J ends were trimmed by 3 bases and 1 base, with 6 bases remaining between them. Here the CDR3 DNA reads TGTGCCAGCAGCTTCAGGGTCCAAGAGACCCAGTACTTC. Translated: CASSFRVQETQYF.

The chain is built from TRBV18 and TRBJ1-1, with 7 bases identical to TRBD1. There are 16 residues in the CDR3. The V and J ends lost 4 bases and 5 bases, in that order; junction bases with no gene match: 13. Germline V gene data show CDR1 as KGHSH and CDR2 as LQKENI. The CDR3 DNA sequence: TGTGCCAGCTCACGACAGGGTCTTGTCAAGTATACTGAAGCTTTCTTT. Its protein product is CASSRQGLVKYTEAFF. The complete variable domain, with remaining parts taken from reference TRBV18 and TRBJ1-1, reads NAGVMQNPRHLVRRRGQEARLRCSPMKGHSHVYWYRQLPEEGLKFMVYLQKENIIDESGMPKERFSAEFPKEGPSILRIQQVVRGDSAAYFCASSRQGLVKYTEAFFGQGTRLTVV.

This chain links TRBV3-1 (or the pseudogene TRBV3-2) with TRBJ1-5; maybe TRBD1 (5 bases). Trimming left V 0 bases short and J 3 bases short, with 9 bases between. The CDR3 has 15 residues. The germline CDR1 and CDR2 sequences are LGHDT and YNNKEL (reference sequence). The CDR3 loop is CASSQDGGVNQPQHF. The DNA of the CDR3 is TGTGCCAGCAGCCAAGACGGGGGGGTCAATCAGCCCCAGCATTTT.

The chain links TRBV2 to TRBJ2-3; unclear D gene. This CDR3 spans 14 amino acids. Germline V gives CDR1 SNHLY, CDR2 FYNNEI. Trimming stripped 3 bases from V and 2 bases from J, with 9 bases between. This chain's CDR3 is CASSDRVFTDTQYF. The CDR3 DNA reads TGTGCCAGCAGTGATCGGGTTTTCACAGATACGCAGTATTTT.

This chain uses TRBV19 with TRBJ1-4; D is unclear. Trimming removed 5 bases from V and 7 bases from J, with 11 bases in between. Germline CDR1 LNHDA, CDR2 SQIVND (reference sequence). The CDR3 consists of 13 residues. The CDR3 nucleotides are TGTGCCAGTAGTCCCTGGGCCGCTGAAAAACTGTTTTTT. Encoded protein: CASSPWAAEKLFF.

This clone came up a few times. This chain uses TRBV6-1 with TRBJ1-5; 8 bases are a match to TRBD1. Germline CDR1 is MNHNS and CDR2 is SASEGT. Trimming took 3 bases from V and 6 from J; bases not matched to a gene: 7. The CDR3 length is 15 residues. CDR3 bases: TGTGCCAGCAGTGATTTACAGGGGGGCGGTCAGCCCCAGCATTTT. Its protein is CASSDLQGGGQPQHF.

The V gene is TRBV13, the J gene TRBJ2-7; D possibly corresponds to TRBD2 (5 bases). Between the trimmed V and J ends, which lost 1 base and 0 bases, there was a span of 7 bases. The length of the CDR3 is 14 residues. Germline CDR1 is PRHDT and CDR2 is FYEKMQ (reference sequence). The chain's CDR3 is CASSLEGSSYEQYF. The DNA of the CDR3 is TGTGCCAGCAGCTTAGAAGGGAGCTCCTACGAGCAGTACTTC.

The sample holds many counts of this clone. This chain connects TRBV19 to TRBJ1-2; maybe TRBD1 (6 bases). CDR1 is LNHDA, CDR2 SQIVND, per germline (reference sequence). This CDR3 comprises 13 residues. With 7 bases removed from V and 2 bases from J, the gap between germline ends came to 11 bases. CDR3 protein: CASTTGQNYGYTF. CDR3 nucleotides: TGTGCCAGTACCACGGGACAAAACTATGGCTACACCTTC.

A single count supports this clone. The chain is built from TRBV5-1 and TRBJ2-2, with D possibly TRBD1 on 6 matching bases. V gave up 4 bases and J gave up 1 base, with 14 bases separating them. The germline V gene encodes CDR1 SGHRS and CDR2 YFSETQ. This CDR3 is 16 amino acids long. CDR3 protein: CASSARTAGNTGELFF. For the CDR3, the DNA is TGCGCCAGCAGCGCCAGGACAGCTGGGAACACCGGGGAGCTGTTTTTT.

This rearrangement joins TRBV2 to TRBJ2-1; TRBD1 agrees at 11 bases. Germline CDR1 reads SNHLY; CDR2 reads FYNNEI. J lost 7 bases, V lost 8 bases, and 10 bases had no gene match. CDR3 length equals 15 residues. CDR3 in amino acids: CASYGLGQGANEQFF. CDR3 coding DNA: TGTGCCAGCTACGGGTTAGGACAGGGGGCGAATGAGCAGTTCTTC. Full variable domain (outside the CDR3, taken from reference TRBV2 and TRBJ2-1): EPEVTQTPSHQVTQMGQEVILRCVPISNHLYFYWYRQILGQKVEFLVSFYNNEISEKSEIFDDQFSVERPDGSNFTLKIRSTKLEDSAMYFCASYGLGQGANEQFFGPGTRLTVL.

This clone was counted between two and nine times. This chain connects TRBV7-6 to TRBJ1-1; D is unclear. The CDR3 is 16 amino acids. V dropped 1 base and J dropped 2 bases, with 14 bases sitting between them. Per the germline V gene, CDR1 is SGHVS and CDR2 is FNYEAQ. CDR3 bases: TGTGCCAGCAGCTTAGGGAGCACGGGAGGCAACACTGAAGCTTTCTTT. This sequence encodes CASSLGSTGGNTEAFF.

The rearrangement joins TRBV28 to TRBJ1-5; no clear D. Trimming removed 8 bases from V and 0 bases from J, with 14 bases in between. There are 15 residues in the CDR3. Germline CDR1 is MDHEN and CDR2 is SYDVKM. CDR3 region: CASLSRHISNQPQHF. CDR3 coding DNA: TGTGCCAGCTTATCCCGTCACATTAGCAATCAGCCCCAGCATTTT.

This chain connects TRBV19 to TRBJ2-2, with D uncertain. The V end lost 9 bases, the J end lost 5 bases, and 16 bases lay between the germline ends. CDR3 length equals 14 residues. Germline V gene data show CDR1 as LNHDA and CDR2 as SQIVND (reference sequence). DNA of the CDR3: TGTGCCAGCCGAATGGCGGTGATAACCGGGGAGCTGTTTTTT. Translated: CASRMAVITGELFF.

The chain has TRBV9 and TRBJ2-1; 7 nucleotides match TRBD2. V dropped 0 bases and J dropped 7; count of bases not matched to a gene: 7. Germline V gene sequence: CDR1 SGDLS, CDR2 YYNGEE. This CDR3 contains 15 residues. DNA of the CDR3: TGTGCCAGCAGCGTAGGGAGCGGGATGTTGAATGAGCAGTTCTTC. Translated, it gives CASSVGSGMLNEQFF.

The genes are TRBV7-9 and TRBJ2-3; D is ambiguous. CDR1 is SEHNR, CDR2 FQNEAQ, per germline (reference sequence). The CDR3 length is 12 residues. Trimming removed 11 bases from V and 4 bases from J, with 13 bases in between. CDR3 protein: CALLRIPDTQYF. CDR3 coding DNA: TGTGCCCTCCTGAGAATACCAGATACGCAGTATTTT.